The T cell receptor beta chain described here comes from a study of cytomegalovirus exposure and HLA in healthy donors (TCRdb year 2017). Broadly, across the study: The 500 to 800 repertoires of the first cohort and the 95 to 150 validation repertoires were produced on the same platform, according to a later analysis. The study was designed to test whether signatures of past pathogen exposure could be identified by cataloging public T cell receptors. Along with the roughly 710-subject first cohort, a separate validation cohort of roughly 110 different subjects was used. To predict cytomegalovirus infection status, the study combined high-throughput TCR immunosequencing, statistical association of individual TCRs with disease status, and machine learning. Broad study findings and their caveats: The classifier was reported to diagnose cytomegalovirus status with high specificity and sensitivity in both the original and validation cohorts. The validation cohort had no HLA typing available for a later analysis, so co-occurrence within that cohort was assessed over all 130 or so repertoires. A later analysis found that TCRs clustered in the first cohort also tended to co-occur in the 110 or so validation repertoires, with approximately 95% of cluster scores above 0. A total of 150 or so TCR beta chains were listed by the study as associated with cytomegalovirus. The authors suggested that the approach could potentially be extended to other disease states and immunological phenotypes. Most TCR sequences were seen in very few donors, while some public TCRs were found in many individuals. A few of the identified cytomegalovirus-associated TCR beta chains were confirmed in vitro to be specific for cytomegalovirus antigens.

The library was prepared using the immunoSEQ multiplex PCR assay. The paper's processing steps were these. A statistical classification framework was built for diagnosing cytomegalovirus status from the catalog of TCR beta chain sequences. The table comes from immuneACCESS by way of TCRdb, which keeps in-frame sequences with V and J called. Part of the clones is missing from these tables; in studies checked, under half for an unresolved V gene and the rest for unknown reasons. V and J calls and clone size come straight from that table; D and trimming were deduced from the DNA. A total of over 150,000 clones appear in this sample, around 85% of them only once. 15% to 20% of the sample lies in the top ten. Note on this clone: Its recognized antigen is unknown. Base qualities were left out, and no much larger clone turns up one base away.

The cysteine opens and the phenylalanine closes a CDR3 of 14 amino acids. The read is trimmed to its CDR3 DNA, 42 bases read in frame from base 1. V ends up 5 bases short and J 5 bases short, with an unmatched junction base count of 6. The germline V gene sets CDR1 to SGHDN and CDR2 to FVKESK. Donors formed part of the validation cohort, which comprised fewer than 150 subjects and was distinct from the first cohort of 550 to 850 subjects. The receptor chain draws on TRBV14 and TRBJ2-5; a stretch of 9 junction bases matches TRBD1. The sequence derives from a man between 18 and 35 years old in good health and CMV-seropositive. Sequenced: PBMCs. The nucleotides read TGTGCCAGCAGCAAGGGACAGGGTTTTGAGACCCAGTACTTC. It encodes CASSKGQGFETQYF.